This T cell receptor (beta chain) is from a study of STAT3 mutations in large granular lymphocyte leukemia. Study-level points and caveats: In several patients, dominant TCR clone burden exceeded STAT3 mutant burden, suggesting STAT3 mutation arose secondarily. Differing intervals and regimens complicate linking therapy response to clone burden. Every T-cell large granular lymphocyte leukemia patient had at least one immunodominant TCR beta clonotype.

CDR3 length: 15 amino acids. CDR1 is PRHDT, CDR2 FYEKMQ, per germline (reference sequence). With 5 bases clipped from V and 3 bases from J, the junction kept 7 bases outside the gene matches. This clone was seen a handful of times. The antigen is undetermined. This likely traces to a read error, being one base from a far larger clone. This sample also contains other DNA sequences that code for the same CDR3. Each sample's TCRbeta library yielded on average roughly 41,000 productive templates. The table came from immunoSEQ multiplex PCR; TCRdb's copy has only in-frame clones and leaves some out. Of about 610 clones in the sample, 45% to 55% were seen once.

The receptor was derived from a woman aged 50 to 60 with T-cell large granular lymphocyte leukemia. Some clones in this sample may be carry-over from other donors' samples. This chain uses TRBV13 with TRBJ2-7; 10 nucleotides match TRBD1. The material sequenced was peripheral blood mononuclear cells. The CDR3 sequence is CASSPGTGEGYEQYF. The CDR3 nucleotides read TGTGCCAGCAGCCCCGGGACAGGGGAGGGCTACGAGCAGTACTTC.